This TCR beta chain was sequenced in a study of cytomegalovirus exposure and HLA in healthy donors. Study-level points and caveats: An observed cluster of highly shared sequence variants was recorded as a likely sequencing artifact. Some V segments, TRBV6-2 and TRBV6-3 among them, were indistinguishable and were therefore excluded.

13 Jbeta primers and 60 Vbeta primers were used for the PCR. Measured with immunoSEQ multiplex PCR; TCRdb has only the in-frame clones, and not every one. The sample includes more than 45,000 clones. About this clone itself: Its antigen is unidentified.

Per the germline V gene, CDR1 is SQVTM and CDR2 is ANQGSEA. The CDR3 runs 11 residues. Trimming pared 6 bases from V and 2 bases from J, leaving 7 bases between. Sequenced sample: PBMCs. The genes are TRBV29-1 and TRBJ2-5; maybe TRBD2 (6 bases). The sequence derives from a male donor in good health and CMV-seronegative. CDR3 sequence: CSVGTQETQYF. In DNA, the CDR3 is TGCAGCGTGGGGACTCAAGAGACCCAGTACTTC.